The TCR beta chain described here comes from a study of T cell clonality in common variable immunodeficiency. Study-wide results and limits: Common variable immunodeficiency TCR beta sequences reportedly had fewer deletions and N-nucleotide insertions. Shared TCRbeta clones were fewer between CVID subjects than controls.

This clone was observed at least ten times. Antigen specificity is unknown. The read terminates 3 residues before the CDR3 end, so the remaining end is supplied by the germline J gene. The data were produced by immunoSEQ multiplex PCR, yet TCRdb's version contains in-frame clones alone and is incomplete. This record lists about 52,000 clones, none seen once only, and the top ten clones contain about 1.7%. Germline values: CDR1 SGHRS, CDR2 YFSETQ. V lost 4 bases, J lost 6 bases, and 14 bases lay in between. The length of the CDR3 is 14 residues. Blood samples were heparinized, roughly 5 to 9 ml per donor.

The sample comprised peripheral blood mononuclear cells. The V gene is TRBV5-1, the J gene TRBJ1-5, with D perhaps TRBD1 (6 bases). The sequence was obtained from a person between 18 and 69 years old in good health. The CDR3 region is CASSASLTGQPQHF. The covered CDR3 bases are TGCGCCAGCAGCGCATCCTTGACAGGTCAGCCC.